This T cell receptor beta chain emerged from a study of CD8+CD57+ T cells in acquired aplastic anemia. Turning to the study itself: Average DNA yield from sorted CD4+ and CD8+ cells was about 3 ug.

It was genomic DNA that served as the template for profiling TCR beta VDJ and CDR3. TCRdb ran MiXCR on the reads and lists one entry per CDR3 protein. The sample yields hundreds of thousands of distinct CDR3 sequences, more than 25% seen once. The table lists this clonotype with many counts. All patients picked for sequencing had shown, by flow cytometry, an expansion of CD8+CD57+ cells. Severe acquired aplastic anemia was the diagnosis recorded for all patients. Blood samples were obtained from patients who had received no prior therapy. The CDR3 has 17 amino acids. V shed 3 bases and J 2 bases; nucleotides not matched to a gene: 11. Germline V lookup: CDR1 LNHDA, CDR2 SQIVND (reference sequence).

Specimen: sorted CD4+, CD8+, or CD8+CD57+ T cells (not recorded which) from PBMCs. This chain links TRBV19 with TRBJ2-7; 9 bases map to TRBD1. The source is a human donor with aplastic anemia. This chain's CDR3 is CASSMSNIGTGTYEQYF. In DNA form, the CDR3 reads TGTGCCAGTAGTATGTCTAATATAGGGACAGGGACCTACGAGCAGTACTTC.